This T cell receptor (beta chain) stems from a study of T cells after yellow fever vaccination. TCRdb reprocessed the 5' RACE reads with MiXCR, giving one entry per CDR3 protein. The sample yields approximately 600,000 distinct CDR3 sequences, about 12% seen once. This clonotype was seen a handful of times. The germline CDR1 and CDR2 sequences are SSHAT and FNYEAQ (reference sequence). Trimming stripped 2 bases from V and 4 bases from J, with 13 bases between. This CDR3 has 15 residues. The sequence came from a man aged 25 to 40 who received the YFV17D yellow fever vaccine. The chain employs TRBV7-7 and TRBJ2-3, with D unclear. Sequenced material: PBMCs, taken on the day of the yellow fever booster vaccination. The CDR3 nucleotides are TGTGCCAGCAGCTTAACCCTTCAACCTGCAGATACGCAGTATTTT. It is translated as CASSLTLQPADTQYF. Using reference TRBV7-7 and TRBJ2-3 for the parts outside the CDR3, the full variable domain is GAGVSQSPRYKVTKRGQDVTLRCDPISSHATLYWYQQALGQGPEFLTYFNYEAQPDKSGLPSDRFSAERPEGSISTLTIQRTEQRDSAMYRCASSLTLQPADTQYFGPGTRLTVL.